The present T cell receptor beta chain was sequenced within a study of response to subunit inactivated influenza vaccine. Study findings and constraints: There was a suggestion from the authors that each seasonal influenza vaccination recruits few new T cells.

TCRdb re-analysed the RT-PCR reads in MiXCR, keeping a single row per CDR3 protein. The repertoire includes some 190,000 distinct CDR3 sequences, around an eighth of them detected once, and approximately 24% sits in the top ten. This clonotype was detected a few times. Its specificity is not known. The germline V and J ends were trimmed by 0 bases and 0 bases, with 15 bases remaining between them. The CDR3 spans 16 residues. Germline assignment: CDR1 DFQATT and CDR2 SNEGSKA (reference sequence). The origin of this receptor is a man in his fifties or sixties who received an inactivated influenza vaccine. The sequencing used CD8+ T cells sorted from PBMCs, collected around 5 days after vaccination. The genes are TRBV20-1 and TRBJ2-7; weak D call: TRBD2 (6 bases). The CDR3 protein is CSARDLVSGSSYEQYF. The CDR3 nucleotides are TGCAGTGCTAGAGATCTTGTTAGCGGTTCCTCCTACGAGCAGTACTTC.